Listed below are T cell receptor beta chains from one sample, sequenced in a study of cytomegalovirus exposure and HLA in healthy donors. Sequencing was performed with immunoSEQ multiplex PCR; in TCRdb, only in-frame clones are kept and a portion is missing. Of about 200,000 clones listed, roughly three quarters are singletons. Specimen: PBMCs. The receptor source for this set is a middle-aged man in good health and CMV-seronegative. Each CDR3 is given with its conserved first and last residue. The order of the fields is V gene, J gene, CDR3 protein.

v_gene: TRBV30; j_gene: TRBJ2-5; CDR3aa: CAWSSQKRETQYF
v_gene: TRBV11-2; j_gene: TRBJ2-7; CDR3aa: CASSLGGRYEQYF
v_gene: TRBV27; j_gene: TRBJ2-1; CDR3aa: CASSFDSNRVYFSYNEQFF
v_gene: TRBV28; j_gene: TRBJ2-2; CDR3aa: CASSLLQGKGTGELFF
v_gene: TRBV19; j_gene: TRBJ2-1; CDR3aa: CASSSGSGHDEQFF
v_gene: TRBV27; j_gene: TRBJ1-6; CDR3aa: CASSLQGSSSPLHF
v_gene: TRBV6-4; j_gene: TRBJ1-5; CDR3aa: CAGDRDCNQPQHF
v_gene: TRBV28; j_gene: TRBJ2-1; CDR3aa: CASSLNRGLYSSYNEQFF
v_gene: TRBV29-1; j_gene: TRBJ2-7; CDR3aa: CSVVHETYEQYF
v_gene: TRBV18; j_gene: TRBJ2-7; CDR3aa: CASSPSRSSSYEQYF
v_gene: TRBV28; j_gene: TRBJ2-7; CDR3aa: CASSPGTSVSYEQYF
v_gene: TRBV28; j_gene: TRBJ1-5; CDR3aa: CASSPNGGNNNQPQHF
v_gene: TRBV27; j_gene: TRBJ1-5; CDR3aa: CASSWTANHQPQHF
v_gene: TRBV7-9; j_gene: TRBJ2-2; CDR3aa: CASSQERGLVPGELFF
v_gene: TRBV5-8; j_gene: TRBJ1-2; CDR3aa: CASSRDRDWSYGYTF
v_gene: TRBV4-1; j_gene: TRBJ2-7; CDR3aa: CASSHRGLAGGGPSSYEQYF
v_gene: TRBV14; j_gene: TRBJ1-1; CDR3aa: CASSPGGRAAFF
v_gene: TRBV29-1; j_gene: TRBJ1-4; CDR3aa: CSVAGRANEKLFF
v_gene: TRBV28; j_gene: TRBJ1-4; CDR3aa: CASSGQGGREKLFF
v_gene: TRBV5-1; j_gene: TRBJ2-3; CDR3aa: CASSLDGTSTDTQYF
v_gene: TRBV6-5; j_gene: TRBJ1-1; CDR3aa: CASGGTGHTEAFF
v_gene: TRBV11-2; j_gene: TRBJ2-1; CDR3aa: CASSLTERDNEQFF
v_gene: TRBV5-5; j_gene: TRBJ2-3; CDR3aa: CASSSGFTDTQYF
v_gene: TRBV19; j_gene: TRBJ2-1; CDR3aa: CASSITGGSSYNEQFF
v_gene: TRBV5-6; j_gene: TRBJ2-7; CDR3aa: CASSFTGTGVHEQYF
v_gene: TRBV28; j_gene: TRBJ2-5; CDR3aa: CASGTSGRAAQETQYF
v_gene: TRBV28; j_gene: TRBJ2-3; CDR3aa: CASSLTSAPLYTQYF
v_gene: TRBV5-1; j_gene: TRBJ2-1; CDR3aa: CASSLGLTNEQFF
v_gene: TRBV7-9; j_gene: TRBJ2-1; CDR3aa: CASSPTGTEQFF
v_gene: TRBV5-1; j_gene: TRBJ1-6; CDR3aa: CASSLPGTYNSPLHF
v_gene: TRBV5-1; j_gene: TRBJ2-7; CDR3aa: CASSLGDRRNPYEQYF
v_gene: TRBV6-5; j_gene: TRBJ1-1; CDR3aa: CASSRQGTANTEAFF
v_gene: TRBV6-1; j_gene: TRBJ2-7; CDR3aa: CASSPRGQGTYEQYF
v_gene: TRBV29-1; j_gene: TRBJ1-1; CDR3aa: CSAGQGHVMNTEAFF
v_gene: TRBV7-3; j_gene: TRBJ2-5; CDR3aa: CASSPSGRAQETQYF
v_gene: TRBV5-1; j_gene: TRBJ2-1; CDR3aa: CASSVAVSSYNEQFF
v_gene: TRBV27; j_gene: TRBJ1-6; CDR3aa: CASSLIGGNSPLHF
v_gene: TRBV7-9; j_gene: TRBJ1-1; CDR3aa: CASSIYRVNTEAFF
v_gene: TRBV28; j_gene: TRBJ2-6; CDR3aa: CASSHSSGANVLTF
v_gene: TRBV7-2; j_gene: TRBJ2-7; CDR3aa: CASSLGHRGEIYEQYF
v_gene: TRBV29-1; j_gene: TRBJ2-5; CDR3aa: CSVIAGPQETQYF
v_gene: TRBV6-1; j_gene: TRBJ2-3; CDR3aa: CASSGEGGLADTQYF